This TCR beta chain stems from a study of regulatory T cells in long-lasting Graves disease. Background on the study: Newly diagnosed Graves' patients took antithyroid drugs under 3 months.

The CDR3 consists of 14 residues. Germline-derived CDR1 and CDR2 are SGHAT and FQNNGV. The V segment lost 6 bases and the J segment 4 bases; nucleotides outside the gene matches: 4. The sample holds many counts of this clonotype. The antigen is undetermined. Sequencing libraries for TCR beta were prepared with iRepertoire HTBI primers and Arm-PCR of CDR3 regions. TCRdb reprocessed the multiplex PCR reads via MiXCR and lists one record per CDR3 protein. The data contain 350,000 to 400,000 distinct CDR3 sequences, about 16% of them seen just once; the ten biggest clones take up 20% to 25%. Time point here: newly diagnosed GD, antithyroid drugs for less than 3 months. There was RNA extracted from PBMCs, and the TCR library was made from it. The study's findings and limits: It was in persistent disease that TRBV28, TRBJ1-2 and TRBJ2-5 were favored.

The same sample was also studied in work on T cells in Graves' hyperthyroidism and ophthalmopathy.

The source is a woman in her late teens or twenties with Graves disease. The V call is TRBV11-2, the J call TRBJ2-3, with 10 nucleotides matching TRBD2. Sequencing used peripheral blood mononuclear cells (PBMCs), obtained at new diagnosis, from a patient treated with antithyroid drugs. This CDR3 is CASRTTSGADTQYF. CDR3 DNA sequence: TGTGCCAGCAGAACTACTAGCGGGGCAGATACGCAGTATTTT.